These T cell receptor beta chains were read from a single sample in a study of PD-1 blockade in classical Hodgkin lymphoma. The assay was immunoSEQ multiplex PCR, and TCRdb's table has in-frame clones only and misses some. This table holds roughly 15,000 clones, about four fifths found once. This specimen was peripheral blood mononuclear cells (PBMCs), taken before the fourth cycle of nivolumab. The receptors were sampled from a human donor with classical Hodgkin lymphoma. Both conserved end residues are part of each CDR3. A D gene is named only where the DNA matches it firmly. Clone size, where shown, is once, few, many, or a class for clones that have expanded.

>TRBJ2-6|TRBD2|TRBV27|-
TGTGCCAGCAGTTTAGGCGGGGGTACTGGGGCCAACGTCCTGACTTTC
CASSLGGGTGANVLTF
>TRBJ2-1|TRBD2|TRBV5-1|-
TGCGCCAGCAGCACGGACCCGGGACTAGCGGGTGAGCAGTTCTTC
CASSTDPGLAGEQFF
>TRBJ2-2|-|TRBV7-8|-
TGTGCCAGCAGCCCCGCTTTGGGGGGCCGGGTTCCCACCGGGGAGCTGTTTTTT
CASSPALGGRVPTGELFF
>TRBJ2-7|-|TRBV29-1|-
TGCAGCGTTGAAGATAGGGAGTCCTACGAGCAGTACTTC
CSVEDRESYEQYF
>TRBJ1-1|-|TRBV6-6|-
TGTGCCAGCAGTTATCAAGGTGGGACTGAAGCTTTCTTT
CASSYQGGTEAFF
>TRBJ1-5|-|TRBV5-8|large
TGTGCCAGCAGCGTACAGGGTTATAGCAATCAGCCCCAGCATTTT
CASSVQGYSNQPQHF
>TRBJ1-3|-|TRBV4-1|-
TGCGCCAGCAGCCAAGCCATTAGGGGCGGGTCTGGAAACACCATATATTTT
CASSQAIRGGSGNTIYF
>TRBJ1-1|TRBD1|TRBV4-1|-
TGCGCCAGCACGCCGGGACAGTTCTCCACTGAAGCTTTCTTT
CASTPGQFSTEAFF
>TRBJ1-4|-|TRBV21-1|-
TGTGCCAGCAGCGTATCGTCTCGAAGGGCGGAAGGAGATGAAAAACTGTTTTTT
CASSVSSRRAEGDEKLFF
>TRBJ2-1|TRBD2|TRBV7-8|-
TGTGCCAGCAGCTCCTTCCGACTAGCGGGGGGGCCCTACAATGAGCAGTTCTTC
CASSSFRLAGGPYNEQFF
>TRBJ2-7|-|TRBV27|once
TGTGCCAGCAGTTTGGGGGTGAGGGACGAGCAGTACTTC
CASSLGVRDEQYF
>TRBJ2-6|-|TRBV4-3|-
TGCGCCAGCAGCCAAGATGGACAAAACTCTGGGGCCAACGTCCTGACTTTC
CASSQDGQNSGANVLTF
>TRBJ2-3|-|TRBV28|-
TGTGCCAGCAAGATCACAGATACGCAGTATTTT
CASKITDTQYF
>TRBJ2-3|-|TRBV2|few
TGTGCCAGCGGGCTAGCGTACACAGATACGCAGTATTTT
CASGLAYTDTQYF
>TRBJ2-5|TRBD2|TRBV18|-
TGTGCCAGCTCACCCGCGGGGGAAGAGACCCAGTACTTC
CASSPAGEETQYF
>TRBJ2-5|-|TRBV19|-
TGTGCCAGTAGTAAAAGTTATCAGGGGATGAGGGAGACCCAGTACTTC
CASSKSYQGMRETQYF
>TRBJ2-3|TRBD2|TRBV4-1|few
TGCGCCAGCAGCCAAGGGAGGACAACACGACTAGCGGGGCGCACAGATACGCAGTATTTT
CASSQGRTTRLAGRTDTQYF
>TRBJ2-7|-|TRBV11-2|-
TGTGCCAGCAGCTTAGGCAAATACGAGCAGTACTTC
CASSLGKYEQYF
>TRBJ1-1|-|TRBV28|-
TGTGCCAGCAGTTTATTTGTGAACACTGAAGCTTTCTTT
CASSLFVNTEAFF
>TRBJ1-2|-|TRBV10-3|-
TGTGCCAGCAGTTACTCCGGGAAAAGGGAGGGCTACACCTTC
CASSYSGKREGYTF
>TRBJ2-3|-|TRBV7-2|-
TGTGCCAGCAGTCAGGACTCTGGGGCCACAGATACGCAGTATTTT
CASSQDSGATDTQYF
>TRBJ2-1|TRBD1|TRBV2|-
TGTGCCAGCACACGGGACAGGAGGAATGAGCAGTTCTTC
CASTRDRRNEQFF
>TRBJ1-1|TRBD1|TRBV9|-
TGTGCCAGCAGCACGGGGACAGGGGCTAACACTGAAGCTTTCTTT
CASSTGTGANTEAFF
>TRBJ2-7|-|TRBV18|-
TGTGCCAGCTCACCACCCCATAGCTCCTTGTCCTACGAGCAGTACTTC
CASSPPHSSLSYEQYF
>TRBJ1-2|-|TRBV30|-
TGTGCCTGGAGTGTTATACAGTCCTATGGCTACACCTTC
CAWSVIQSYGYTF
>TRBJ1-2|-|TRBV29-1|once
TGCAGCGTCCAGGACGGGACCTATGGCTACACCTTC
CSVQDGTYGYTF